Reported below is one T cell receptor (beta chain). Methods used by the authors: Quantification of nucleated cells was approximated via reference gene primer amplification. Repertoires were generated with immunoSEQ multiplex PCR, while TCRdb's copy carries only in-frame clones and drops some. V and J calls and clone size follow that table, whereas D and trimming were derived from the DNA. This table holds roughly 40,000 clones, 90% found once. These data come from a study of blood T cell repertoires in COVID-19. Study-wide background: The analysed material was cDNA or gDNA that came from T cells, B-cell-depleted T cells, or PBMCs.

CDR3 length equals 13 residues. The J segment lost 13 bases and the V segment lost 6 bases, leaving 10 bases of the junction unmatched. In germline, CDR1 is SGHTA, CDR2 FQGNSA. Sequenced input: peripheral blood. The chain couples TRBV7-2 to TRBJ2-1; 9 bases align to TRBD2. This receptor was obtained from a man aged 50 to 59 with active COVID-19. Here the CDR3 reads CASSFRRGTSQFF. The CDR3 DNA is TGTGCCAGCAGTTTCCGCCGGGGGACTAGCCAGTTCTTC.